The 27 T cell receptor beta chains in this list originate from one sample, sequenced in a study of T cells in Graves' hyperthyroidism and ophthalmopathy. The source material, RNA transcripts, was used to amplify TCR beta CDR3 regions. Researchers ran a first-round RT-PCR on the TCR CDR3 using the HTBI primer set. TCRdb independently ran MiXCR on the multiplex PCR reads; one entry per CDR3 protein. The data hold approximately 220,000 distinct CDR3 sequences, with around 17% observed a single time. What was sequenced was blood. These receptors originate from a man in his forties with Graves' hyperthyroidism.

This clonotype has a count of ten or more. This chain joins TRBV20-1 and TRBJ1-2; D remains unclear. The CDR3 consists of 12 residues. With 4 bases removed from V and 2 bases from J, the gap between germline ends came to 8 bases. CDR1 is DFQATT, CDR2 SNEGSKA, per germline (reference sequence). The CDR3, as DNA: TGCAGTGCTACGGAACGGAACTATGGCTACACCTTC. Amino acids: CSATERNYGYTF.

The gene calls are TRBV7-2 and TRBJ2-1; 14 nucleotides line up with TRBD2. This CDR3 has 16 residues. The V segment lost 1 base and the J segment 5 bases; nucleotides outside the gene matches: 1. Germline loops: CDR1 SGHTA, CDR2 FQGNSA. The chain's CDR3 is CASSLGLAGGHNEQFF. CDR3 nucleotide sequence: TGTGCCAGCAGCTTAGGACTAGCGGGAGGGCACAATGAGCAGTTCTTC. Looking up the rest from reference TRBV7-2 and TRBJ2-1 gives the full variable domain: GAGVSQSPSNKVTEKGKDVELRCDPISGHTALYWYRQSLGQGLEFLIYFQGNSAPDKSGLPSDRFSAERTGGSVSTLTIQRTQQEDSAVYLCASSLGLAGGHNEQFFGPGTRLTVL.

This clonotype showed up many times. This chain links TRBV28 with TRBJ2-7; maybe TRBD1 (6 bases). V lost 2 bases and J lost 7, with 9 bases in between. There are 12 residues in the CDR3. Germline assignment: CDR1 MDHEN and CDR2 SYDVKM. The CDR3 nucleotides are TGTGCCAGCAGTTTAATAGGGGGAGAGCAGTACTTC. Translation gives CASSLIGGEQYF.

This clonotype was detected a few times. CDR3 in amino acids: CASSHRTGFFSGANVLTF. The CDR3 coding sequence is TGTGCCAGCAGCCATCGGACAGGGTTTTTCTCTGGGGCCAACGTCCTGACTTTC. The rearrangement links TRBV7-2 to TRBJ2-6; 8 bases match TRBD1. Germline V gives CDR1 SGHTA, CDR2 FQGNSA. The CDR3 spans 18 residues. Germline trimming cut 5 bases from V and 0 bases from J; bases unmatched to any gene: 9.

This rearrangement joins TRBV19 to TRBJ1-5; a weak D match, TRBD1 (6 bases). This CDR3 spans 15 amino acids. CDR1 and CDR2 (germline): LNHDA, SQIVND (reference sequence). The germline V and J ends were trimmed by 3 bases and 4 bases, with 13 bases remaining between them. The chain's CDR3 is CASSIFVQGNQPQHF. The CDR3 region has the DNA TGTGCCAGTAGTATTTTTGTCCAGGGGAATCAGCCCCAGCATTTT.

This clonotype was seen at least ten times. The V and J genes are TRBV5-1 and TRBJ2-7, with 10 bases that match TRBD1. CDR3 length: 15 amino acids. Germline V CDR1 and CDR2: SGHRS, YFSETQ. Trimming at V came to 2 bases and at J to 5 bases, leaving 7 bases not matched to a gene. The CDR3 DNA is TGCGCCAGCAGCTTCCTGGGGGACAGGGGCGACGAGCAGTACTTC. It codes for CASSFLGDRGDEQYF.

At least ten counts were recorded for this clonotype. The J gene is TRBJ1-1, the V gene TRBV7-9; D is possibly TRBD1 (6 bases). CDR3 length: 12 residues. The germline V and J ends were trimmed by 5 bases and 8 bases, with 12 bases remaining between them. Looked up from germline, CDR1 is SEHNR and CDR2 is FQNEAQ (reference sequence). The CDR3 bases are TGTGCCAGCAGCCTTACAGGGAGAGAAGCTTTCTTT. Its protein is CASSLTGREAFF.

This clonotype came up a few times. The chain recombines TRBV30 with TRBJ2-2, with D perhaps TRBD1 or TRBD2 (5 bases each). V was trimmed by 3 bases and J by 5 bases, leaving 16 bases between them. The CDR3 loop spans 15 amino acids. Germline V gene data show CDR1 as GTSNPN and CDR2 as SVGIG (reference sequence). The CDR3 sequence is CAWSLPGPRTGELFF. The CDR3 nucleotides read TGTGCCTGGAGCCTTCCGGGGCCCAGGACCGGGGAGCTGTTTTTT.

There are many counts of this clonotype. The V and J genes are TRBV5-1 and TRBJ1-3, with 9 bases lining up with TRBD1. The germline gives CDR1 SGHRS, CDR2 YFSETQ. The CDR3 loop spans 15 amino acids. V gave up 3 bases and J gave up 4 bases; unmatched junction bases: 5. The CDR3 reads CASSSGQGGGNTIYF. The CDR3 DNA sequence: TGCGCCAGCAGCTCGGGACAGGGAGGCGGAAACACCATATATTTT.

This clonotype was detected many times. The chain is built from TRBV3-1 and TRBJ1-1, with D unresolved. The CDR3 totals 12 residues. Trimming cost V 2 bases and J 8 bases, with 9 bases left between them. Looked up from germline, CDR1 is LGHDT and CDR2 is YNNKEL (reference sequence). In DNA form, the CDR3 reads TGTGCCAGCAGCCAACCTCCACTCGAAGCTTTCTTT. This codes for CASSQPPLEAFF. Together with reference TRBV3-1 and TRBJ1-1, the CDR3 gives the full variable domain: DTAVSQTPKYLVTQMGNDKSIKCEQNLGHDTMYWYKQDSKKFLKIMFSYNNKELIINETVPNRFSPKSPDKAHLNLHINSLELGDSAVYFCASSQPPLEAFFGQGTRLTVV.

This clonotype was seen more than once but under ten times. The J gene is TRBJ2-5, the V gene TRBV7-8, with D maybe TRBD1 (6 bases). V was pared by 1 base and J by 4 bases, with 22 bases between. The CDR3 consists of 18 residues. Germline V gene sequence: CDR1 SGHVS, CDR2 FQNEAQ. DNA for the CDR3: TGTGCCAGCAGCTTAGAAGGCGGTTGGCAGGGACAAATAGAGACCCAGTACTTC. This codes for CASSLEGGWQGQIETQYF.

This clonotype was counted ten times or more. The genes are TRBV29-1 and TRBJ1-1; tentative D call: TRBD1 (5 bases). CDR1 is SQVTM, CDR2 ANQGSEA, per germline. The ends were cut back, 7 bases at V and 1 base at J, with 13 bases in the middle. The CDR3 consists of 13 residues. For the CDR3, the DNA is TGCAGCGCTGGGGCCAGGACGAACACTGAAGCTTTCTTT. Protein sequence: CSAGARTNTEAFF. Looking up the rest from reference TRBV29-1 and TRBJ1-1 gives the full variable domain: SAVISQKPSRDICQRGTSLTIQCQVDSQVTMMFWYRQQPGQSLTLIATANQGSEATYESGFVIDKFPISRPNLTFSTLTVSNMSPEDSSIYLCSAGARTNTEAFFGQGTRLTVV.

This clonotype was seen at least ten times. CDR3 in DNA: TGTGCCATCAGTGAGGCGGGACAGCCCCAAGAGACCCAGTACTTC. This encodes CAISEAGQPQETQYF. V and J are TRBV10-3 and TRBJ2-5; D possibly corresponds to TRBD1 (7 bases). V was clipped by 2 bases and J by 1 base, with 11 bases between them. The CDR3 has 15 amino acids. The germline V gene has CDR1 ENHRY and CDR2 SYGVKD.

In its sample, this clonotype was seen a few times. J is TRBJ2-2 and V is TRBV19; TRBD1 is a possible D gene (5 bases). Germline CDR1 LNHDA, CDR2 SQIVND (reference sequence). The V gene lost 1 base and the J gene lost 0 bases, with 9 bases spanning the gap. CDR3 length: 16 amino acids. CDR3 protein: CASSIVGRANTGELFF. Here the CDR3 DNA reads TGTGCCAGTAGTATAGTGGGCAGGGCGAACACCGGGGAGCTGTTTTTT.

The V and J genes are TRBV4-2 and TRBJ1-2; D is possibly TRBD1 (5 bases). This CDR3 is 15 amino acids long. V lost 0 bases, J lost 2 bases, and 10 bases lay in between. Germline V CDR1 and CDR2: LGHNA, YNFKEQ. The CDR3 coding sequence is TGTGCCAGCAGCCAAGATATGGGACCGAACTATGGCTACACCTTC. It translates to CASSQDMGPNYGYTF.

This clonotype was seen repeatedly, ten times or more. This sequence joins TRBV2 and TRBJ2-5; weak D call: TRBD2 (5 bases). Trimming removed 7 bases from V and 4 bases from J, with 19 bases in between. CDR3 length: 15 residues. Germline V lookup: CDR1 SNHLY, CDR2 FYNNEI. CDR3 sequence reads: CASTKRSDSAETQYF. For the CDR3, the DNA is TGTGCCAGCACCAAAAGATCGGACTCAGCAGAGACCCAGTACTTC.

This sequence joins TRBV5-1 and TRBJ1-1, with TRBD1 identical over 10 bases. CDR3 length: 16 residues. The trim removed 5 bases at V and 0 bases at J, leaving 7 bases unmatched. Germline loops: CDR1 SGHRS, CDR2 YFSETQ. The CDR3 nucleotides read TGCGCCAGCAGGGGGGACAGGGGTGCGATGAACACTGAAGCTTTCTTT. Encoded protein: CASRGDRGAMNTEAFF.

This clonotype was observed a handful of times. V is TRBV6-5 and J is TRBJ2-5; 8 bases map to TRBD1. Germline trimming cut 2 bases from V and 5 bases from J; bases unmatched to any gene: 13. This CDR3 spans 17 amino acids. Germline V lookup: CDR1 MNHEY, CDR2 SVGAGI. The CDR3 nucleotides read TGTGCCAGCAGTTACCGACTGCCGGACAGGGTTAGGGAGACCCAGTACTTC. As protein: CASSYRLPDRVRETQYF.

A few counts support this clonotype. CDR3 residues: CASSRGQDNSPLHF. The CDR3 DNA reads TGTGCCAGCAGCAGGGGACAGGATAATTCACCCCTCCACTTT. The rearrangement joins TRBV5-4 to TRBJ1-6; 8 bases line up with TRBD1. CDR3 size: 14 residues. V dropped 4 bases and J dropped 5; count of bases not matched to a gene: 2. The germline CDR1 and CDR2 sequences are SGHNT and YYREEE (reference sequence).

This clonotype was recorded many times. This chain joins TRBV27 and TRBJ2-2; 10 bases agree with TRBD1. The germline V gene has CDR1 MNHEY and CDR2 SMNVEV (reference sequence). The V and J ends lost 5 bases and 6 bases, in that order; junction bases with no gene match: 12. The CDR3 spans 17 residues. Here the CDR3 reads CASSQLYGTGEAGELFF. The DNA of the CDR3 is TGTGCCAGCAGTCAGCTATACGGGACAGGGGAGGCCGGGGAGCTGTTTTTT.

Many counts were recorded for this clonotype. The chain employs TRBV5-1 and TRBJ1-6; D is possibly TRBD1 (6 bases). The CDR3 consists of 14 residues. Per the germline V gene, CDR1 is SGHRS and CDR2 is YFSETQ. V was clipped by 5 bases and J by 7 bases, with 13 bases between them. Written as DNA, the CDR3 is TGCGCCAGCAGGTCGGACAGTCTGAATTCACCCCTCCACTTT. Amino acids: CASRSDSLNSPLHF.

This clonotype was seen more than once but under ten times. For the CDR3, the DNA is TGTGCCAGCAGCTTAGGGAACAGGTTGGGAGATCAGCCCCAGCATTTT. Encoded protein: CASSLGNRLGDQPQHF. J is TRBJ1-5 and V is TRBV7-9; D perhaps matches TRBD1 (5 bases). With 1 base removed from V and 5 bases from J, the gap between germline ends came to 15 bases. Looked up from germline, CDR1 is SEHNR and CDR2 is FQNEAQ (reference sequence). This CDR3 is 16 amino acids long.

The table lists this clonotype with many counts. This rearrangement joins TRBV25-1 to TRBJ1-2, with TRBD1 matching 9 bases. CDR1 MGHDK and CDR2 SYGVNS come from the germline V gene. The V gene end was trimmed by 3 bases and the J gene end by 5 bases; junction bases not matched to a gene: 13. The CDR3 covers 17 residues. Here the CDR3 DNA reads TGTGCCAGCAGTGATTGGGGGATCCGGGACAGGGCATATGGCTACACCTTC. This gives the protein CASSDWGIRDRAYGYTF.

This chain joins TRBV12-3 or TRBV12-4 and TRBJ2-1; 10 bases agree with TRBD2. The CDR3 covers 15 residues. V trimming: 2 bases; J trimming: 5 bases; junction bases outside the gene matches: 3. In DNA, the CDR3 is TGTGCCAGCAGTTTAATGCTAGCGGGGGACAATGAGCAGTTCTTC. It encodes CASSLMLAGDNEQFF.

The rearrangement links TRBV6-2 or TRBV6-3 to TRBJ2-7; D could derive from TRBD1 or TRBD2 (5 bases each). The V gene lost 2 bases and the J gene lost 7 bases, with 15 bases spanning the gap. CDR1 MNHEY and CDR2 SVGEGT come from the germline V gene. The CDR3 consists of 14 residues. As DNA, the CDR3 is TGTGCCAGCAGTTACCGGGACGCAGTGGGGGAGCAGTACTTC. This encodes CASSYRDAVGEQYF.

This clonotype was seen many times. V is TRBV6-2 or TRBV6-3 and J is TRBJ2-7; D call uncertain. This CDR3 region has 13 residues. The V end lost 6 bases, the J end lost 6 bases, and 15 bases lay between the germline ends. Germline-derived CDR1 and CDR2 are MNHEY and SVGEGT. The CDR3 nucleotides read TGTGCCAGCAGAAGTTCCCTAGAGTCCGAGCAGTACTTC. It specifies CASRSSLESEQYF.

This rearrangement joins TRBV2 to TRBJ1-5, with no clear D. V was cut by 4 bases and J by 7 bases, with 14 bases left in between. There are 14 residues in the CDR3. Germline V gene lookup returns CDR1 SNHLY and CDR2 FYNNEI. The CDR3 region has the DNA TGTGCCAGCAGTGCGGTACAGACGCCCCAGCCCCAGCATTTT. Translated: CASSAVQTPQPQHF.